These 6 T cell receptor beta chains came from one sample sequenced in a study of tumor-infiltrating lymphocytes in primary liver carcinoma (dated by TCRdb to about 2017). Sequencing took place on an Illumina HiSeq 2500. Using a constant-region primer and ProtoScript II reverse transcriptase, TCRbeta-specific cDNA was reverse-transcribed from around 500 ng total RNA. The TCRbeta libraries were prepared through three rounds of nested multiplex PCR following a slightly modified ARM-PCR procedure. Each of the first two PCR rounds ran for approximately 10 cycles and used multiplex TRBV1-TRBV30 forward primers together with a Cbeta reverse primer. TCRdb applied fastp at Q25 and MiXCR to the public reads, then kept only in-frame beta chains. Merged by CDR3 protein, the rows form single entries marked with the most common genes and DNA. The sample records 99,000 or so distinct CDR3 sequences, 69% of which are singletons. The leading ten clones occupy 9.5% of the sample.

Total RNA and DNA were co-extracted without cell sorting from around 20-30 mg of bulk tissue using the AllPrep DNA/RNA mini kit. The sample consisted of liver tumor tissue from sampling region 5. Per the publication, the cell subset or site label means: tumor region T5, tumor centre. The receptors shown here come from an older woman with primary liver carcinoma and hepatitis B virus infection.

In regard to this clonotype: At one boundary the junction diverges from the germline segment, which might be a read error. This rearrangement joins TRBV29-1 to TRBJ2-3; 13 bases are shared with TRBD2. Germline V gene lookup returns CDR1 SQVTM and CDR2 ANQGSEA. This CDR3 spans 16 amino acids. This CDR3 is CGVAVTSGRRTDTQYF. CDR3 bases: TGCGGCGTTGCCGTGACTAGCGGGAGGAGGACAGATACGCAGTATTTT.

The chain uses TRBV28 and TRBJ1-2; D unclear. Germline V gene data show CDR1 as MDHEN and CDR2 as SYDVKM. There are 15 residues in the CDR3. The V end lost 5 bases, the J end lost 4 bases, and 17 bases lay between the germline ends. The CDR3 loop reads CASSGGRASSYGYTF. The CDR3 bases are TGTGCCAGCAGTGGTGGACGCGCTTCCTCCTATGGCTACACCTTC.

At least ten counts were recorded for this clonotype. Germline is not matched at one junction end, which may reflect a read error. The J gene is TRBJ2-1, the V gene TRBV29-1; 9 bases are shared with TRBD1. The CDR3 runs to 13 residues. Germline CDR1 is SQVTM and CDR2 is ANQGSEA. CDR3 protein: CSVAGQGNNKQFF. CDR3 nucleotides: TGCAGCGTGGCGGGACAGGGTAACAATAAGCAGTTCTTC.

J is TRBJ2-1 and V is TRBV11-2, with 10 bases lining up with TRBD2. Germline V gives CDR1 SGHAT, CDR2 FQNNGV. This CDR3 has 17 residues. With 5 bases clipped from V and 8 bases from J, the junction kept 15 bases outside the gene matches. The CDR3 spells CASSRRPAGGARDEQFF. Here the CDR3 DNA reads TGTGCCAGCAGCAGGAGACCAGCGGGAGGGGCGAGGGATGAGCAGTTCTTC.

Points on this clonotype: A read error may account for a junction end that differs from germline. This chain joins TRBV11-2 and TRBJ2-1; 7 bases align to TRBD2. CDR1 and CDR2 (germline): SGHAT, FQNNGV. There are 13 residues in the CDR3. The CDR3 here is CARSWTSVAEQFF. The CDR3 DNA reads TGTGCCCGCAGCTGGACTAGTGTGGCAGAGCAGTTCTTC.

In regard to this clonotype: This may be a read error: a much more frequent sequence differs by one nucleotide. This rearrangement joins TRBV19 to TRBJ2-7; 9 bases fit TRBD1. The CDR3 is 14 amino acids. Trimming removed 4 bases from V and 7 bases from J; junction bases left unmatched: 8. Per germline, CDR1 LNHDA and CDR2 SQIVND (reference sequence). The CDR3 is CASSTETGGEEQYF. The CDR3 nucleotides are TGTGCCAGTAGTACCGAGACAGGGGGAGAAGAGCAGTACTTC.